The 25 T cell receptor beta chains below were found in one sample sequenced in a study of T cell changes during pregnancy in multiple sclerosis. Data came from immunoSEQ multiplex PCR; TCRdb stores just in-frame clones and leaves some out. The data contain approximately 30,000 clones, about nine tenths of them singletons. This specimen was CD8+ T cells from peripheral blood mononuclear cells, taken before pregnancy. These TCRs come from a female donor with multiple sclerosis, enrolled in a pregnancy study.

This chain uses TRBV6-5 with TRBJ2-7, with 8 bases aligning to TRBD2. This CDR3 contains 16 residues. Looked up from germline, CDR1 is MNHEY and CDR2 is SVGAGI. V lost 3 bases, J lost 1 base, and 8 bases stayed unmatched. This CDR3 reads CASSYFSGALSYEQYF. The CDR3 nucleotides are TGTGCCAGCAGTTATTTTAGCGGGGCTCTTTCCTACGAGCAGTACTTC.

V usage is TRBV11-3 and J usage is TRBJ2-1; TRBD2 matches 9 bases. The ends lost 3 bases at V and 4 bases at J; junction bases unmatched: 7. The CDR3 is made up of 16 amino acids. Germline V gene lookup returns CDR1 SGHNT and CDR2 YENEEA. The CDR3 nucleotides are TGTGCCAGCAGCTTCGAGACTAGCGGTTATTACAATGAGCAGTTCTTC. It encodes CASSFETSGYYNEQFF.

The chain has TRBV6-4 and TRBJ2-1, with D possibly matching TRBD2 (5 bases). Trimming took 0 bases from V and 0 from J, leaving 6 bases between them. The germline V gene encodes CDR1 MRHNA and CDR2 SNTAGT. This CDR3 region has 15 residues. The CDR3, as DNA: TGTGCCAGCAGTGACTCGGGGAGCTCCTACAATGAGCAGTTCTTC. Its translation: CASSDSGSSYNEQFF.

The V and J genes are TRBV6-5 and TRBJ2-2; D is unresolved. This CDR3 has 14 residues. Trimming took off 2 bases at V and 6 bases at J, with 10 bases between the two ends. Per the germline V gene, CDR1 is MNHEY and CDR2 is SVGAGI. The chain's CDR3 is CASSYGSGPGELFF. The CDR3 coding sequence is TGTGCCAGCAGTTACGGTTCGGGTCCCGGGGAGCTGTTTTTT.

The V call is TRBV10-3, the J call TRBJ2-7; 7 bases fit TRBD2. The CDR3 is 17 amino acids. From germline, CDR1 is ENHRY and CDR2 SYGVKD. V lost 3 bases to trimming and J lost 5 bases; unmatched junction nucleotides: 16. The CDR3 spells CAISEQKMGREMDEQYF. CDR3 nucleotides: TGTGCCATCAGTGAACAAAAGATGGGGCGGGAGATGGACGAGCAGTACTTC.

This clone was found once. The chain employs TRBV2 and TRBJ2-7, with D possibly matching TRBD1 (5 bases). The CDR3 spans 13 residues. Trimming removed 3 bases at V and 5 bases at J, with 11 bases between. Germline V gives CDR1 SNHLY, CDR2 FYNNEI. CDR3 sequence (DNA): TGTGCCAGCAGTGAGGCAGGGCAGGACGAGCAGTACTTC. Translating gives CASSEAGQDEQYF.

The DNA of the CDR3 is TGTGCCAGCAGCTTAACGGCCGGGTCTAGGGGCTACACCTTC. Translated, it gives CASSLTAGSRGYTF. The chain is built from TRBV11-2 and TRBJ1-2; no reliable D call. The germline CDR1 and CDR2 sequences are SGHAT and FQNNGV. Trimming pared 2 bases from V and 8 bases from J, leaving 15 bases between. The CDR3 runs 14 residues.

As to this clone: A junction boundary mismatches the germline segment, possibly from a read error. The V and J genes are TRBV7-7 and TRBJ2-5; D unresolved. This CDR3 is 14 amino acids long. CDR1 and CDR2 (germline): SSHAT, FNYEAQ (reference sequence). CDR3 protein: CASSLSRSEQTQYF. CDR3 coding DNA: TGTGCTAGCAGCTTAAGCAGGTCGGAACAGACCCAGTACTTC.

Only one count was recorded for this clone. The chain combines TRBV4-1 with TRBJ2-3; D remains unclear. In germline, CDR1 is MGHRA, CDR2 YSYEKL. The CDR3 consists of 15 residues. V was clipped by 0 bases and J by 6 bases, with 13 bases between them. CDR3 in DNA: TGCGCCAGCAGCCAAGATGGGCAGGCCCCCGATACGCAGTATTTT. It codes for CASSQDGQAPDTQYF.

The genes are TRBV11-2 and TRBJ1-4; no definite D call. Germline CDR1 SGHAT, CDR2 FQNNGV. The CDR3 totals 14 residues. Trimming left V 5 bases short and J 0 bases short, with 7 bases between. CDR3 sequence reads: CASSPGTTNEKLFF. CDR3 nucleotide sequence: TGTGCCAGCAGCCCCGGTACAACTAATGAAAAACTGTTTTTT.

The chain combines TRBV2 with TRBJ2-6, with 13 bases fitting TRBD2. CDR1 is SNHLY, CDR2 FYNNEI, per germline. The CDR3 is made up of 17 amino acids. Germline trimming cut 6 bases from V and 2 bases from J; bases unmatched to any gene: 4. The CDR3 DNA sequence: TGTGCCAGCAGAGGACTAGCGGGAGTGACTGGGGCCAACGTCCTGACTTTC. This encodes CASRGLAGVTGANVLTF.

J is TRBJ2-5 and V is TRBV2; 13 bases fit TRBD2. The CDR3 consists of 19 residues. Germline values: CDR1 SNHLY, CDR2 FYNNEI. Losses at the gene ends were 2 bases for V and 4 bases for J; bases not matched to a gene: 13. CDR3 sequence reads: CASSEPTGTSGAGGETQYF. The CDR3 bases are TGTGCCAGCAGTGAACCAACCGGGACTAGCGGGGCGGGGGGAGAGACCCAGTACTTC.

This chain links TRBV13 with TRBJ2-7, with 11 bases fitting TRBD1. This CDR3 region has 14 residues. CDR1 is PRHDT and CDR2 is FYEKMQ in the germline V gene (reference sequence). The J segment lost 4 bases and the V segment lost 6 bases, leaving 5 bases of the junction unmatched. The CDR3, as DNA: TGTGCCAGCAGTGGGGACAGGGGGACGTACGAGCAGTACTTC. Translating it yields CASSGDRGTYEQYF. The full variable domain, its missing parts supplied by reference TRBV13 and TRBJ2-7, is AAGVIQSPRHLIKEKRETATLKCYPIPRHDTVYWYQQGPGQDPQFLISFYEKMQSDKGSIPDRFSAQQFSDYHSELNMSSLELGDSALYFCASSGDRGTYEQYFGPGTRLTVT.

The chain uses TRBV10-3 and TRBJ1-2, with 8 positions matching TRBD1. The length of the CDR3 is 12 residues. V shed 10 bases and J 7 bases; nucleotides not matched to a gene: 8. Germline V gene sequence: CDR1 ENHRY, CDR2 SYGVKD. The CDR3 DNA reads as TGTGCCAGTGAGACAGGGGATGGTGGCTACACCTTC. Protein: CASETGDGGYTF.

This clone has only one observation. The chain has TRBV9 and TRBJ2-3; 9 bases line up with TRBD1. The germline V gene has CDR1 SGDLS and CDR2 YYNGEE. Trimming cost V 3 bases and J 4 bases; bases outside gene matches: 3. This CDR3 has 14 residues. CDR3 residues: CASSAWTGADTQYF. The DNA of the CDR3 is TGTGCCAGCAGCGCTTGGACAGGGGCAGATACGCAGTATTTT.

This sequence joins TRBV5-6 and TRBJ1-2, with a tentative D call TRBD1 (6 bases). Germline-derived CDR1 and CDR2 are SGHDT and YYEEEE. V shed 4 bases and J shed 2 bases, with 21 bases lying between them. This CDR3 spans 17 amino acids. CDR3 residues: CASSARAGDTSNYGYTF. CDR3 sequence (DNA): TGTGCCAGCAGCGCCAGGGCAGGGGACACTTCAAACTATGGCTACACCTTC.

The chain links TRBV5-6 to TRBJ1-6; tentatively, D is TRBD1 (5 bases). Germline CDR1 is SGHDT and CDR2 is YYEEEE. V gave up 2 bases and J gave up 7 bases, with 10 bases separating them. This CDR3 has 14 residues. The CDR3: CASSFLTENSPLHF. DNA of the CDR3: TGTGCCAGCAGCTTCTTGACAGAAAATTCACCCCTCCACTTT.

The rearrangement joins TRBV4-2 to TRBJ2-7, with 10 bases identical to TRBD2. Per germline, CDR1 LGHNA and CDR2 YNFKEQ. The CDR3 consists of 17 residues. V was clipped by 0 bases and J by 0 bases; unmatched bases: 5. DNA for the CDR3: TGTGCCAGCAGCCAAGATACTAGCGGGGTTCCCTCCTACGAGCAGTACTTC. Translated, it gives CASSQDTSGVPSYEQYF.

The gene calls are TRBV6-6 and TRBJ2-7; 10 nucleotides match TRBD2. Trimming at V came to 4 bases and at J to 3 bases, leaving 3 bases not matched to a gene. The CDR3 length is 14 residues. Germline lookup yields CDR1 MNHNY and CDR2 SVGAGI (reference sequence). The CDR3 loop is CASSLAGGIYEQYF. The CDR3 region has the DNA TGTGCCAGCAGTTTAGCGGGGGGAATCTACGAGCAGTACTTC.

The CDR3 DNA reads TGTGCCAGCAGTTTAATCGGTGAGCAGTTCTTC. Amino acid sequence: CASSLIGEQFF. This chain joins TRBV28 and TRBJ2-1, with D unresolved. This CDR3 comprises 11 residues. V gave up 2 bases and J gave up 9 bases, with 5 bases separating them. Per germline, CDR1 MDHEN and CDR2 SYDVKM.

This chain links TRBV18 with TRBJ2-7; 10 bases are shared with TRBD2. V lost 3 bases, J lost 3 bases, and 2 bases stayed unmatched. CDR3 length: 14 amino acids. Germline lookup yields CDR1 KGHSH and CDR2 LQKENI. CDR3 sequence: CASSPASGSYEQYF. The CDR3 DNA is TGTGCCAGCTCACCGGCTAGCGGGAGCTACGAGCAGTACTTC.

The rearrangement links TRBV5-6 to TRBJ2-7, with TRBD1 matching over 8 bases. Germline values: CDR1 SGHDT, CDR2 YYEEEE. The CDR3 has 14 amino acids. J was trimmed by 2 bases and V by 0 bases; bases with no gene match: 1. This CDR3 is CASSLGTGTYEQYF. The CDR3, as DNA: TGTGCCAGCAGCTTGGGGACAGGGACCTACGAGCAGTACTTC.

This rearrangement joins TRBV23-1 to TRBJ2-7, with 7 nucleotides matching TRBD1. TRBV23-1 is given ORF status, its function remaining uncertain. CDR3 size: 18 residues. V trimming: 0 bases; J trimming: 0 bases; junction bases outside the gene matches: 11. The CDR3 spells CASSQSYGQAQSSYEQYF. The CDR3 coding sequence is TGCGCCAGCAGTCAATCATACGGACAGGCTCAAAGCTCCTACGAGCAGTACTTC.

V is TRBV9 and J is TRBJ2-2; possible D gene TRBD1, 5 bases. V was shortened by 0 bases and J by 3 bases, with 12 bases between the two germline ends. CDR3 length: 16 amino acids. Germline V lookup: CDR1 SGDLS, CDR2 YYNGEE. CDR3 region: CASSVVPQGYTGELFF. CDR3 bases: TGTGCCAGCAGCGTAGTCCCGCAGGGTTACACCGGGGAGCTGTTTTTT.

The rearrangement links TRBV14 to TRBJ2-1, with TRBD2 identical over 7 bases. The CDR3 has 13 amino acids. CDR1 is SGHDN and CDR2 is FVKESK in the germline V gene. Trimming removed 1 base from V and 13 bases from J; junction bases left unmatched: 7. CDR3 coding DNA: TGTGCCAGCAGCCAAGCTCAGCGGGGATCTCAGTTCTTC. Protein: CASSQAQRGSQFF.